These T cell receptor beta chains were read from a single sample in a study of graft-versus-host responses after intestinal transplantation. The table came from immunoSEQ multiplex PCR; TCRdb's copy has only in-frame clones and leaves some out. The sample records more than 65,000 clones, roughly 87% being singletons. The antigens these receptors bind are not known. Sequenced material: unstimulated CD8+ T cells sorted from spleen or lymph node cells, taken before intestinal transplant. Source of these receptors: a human donor who received an intestinal transplant. Both conserved end residues are trimmed from each CDR3.

v_gene	j_gene	CDR3aa
TRBV27	TRBJ1-5	ASSLSGGPYQPQH
TRBV6-1	TRBJ1-5	ASSDDSRVTDSNQPQH
TRBV10-3	TRBJ1-1	AIWDREGTEAF
TRBV5-4	TRBJ1-4	ASSGPGTGLEKLF
TRBV5-4	TRBJ2-5	ASSSLLAGGPETQY
TRBV10-1	TRBJ1-6	ASRVLQVNSPLH
TRBV29-1	TRBJ1-2	SVAGWGSESSNYGYT
TRBV10-3	TRBJ2-1	AITGGSSSYNEQF
TRBV4-1	TRBJ2-1	ASSQDETSGYNEQF
TRBV29-1	TRBJ1-3	SVVGPGTGNTIY
TRBV4-1	TRBJ2-1	ASSLPGGNEQF
TRBV27	TRBJ2-7	ASSPNEGDPYEQY
TRBV5-6	TRBJ1-3	ASSSWTVAGNTIY
TRBV6-5	TRBJ1-1	ASSYLLTEAF
TRBV9	TRBJ2-7	ASSVTPVPGQGDYEQY
TRBV27	TRBJ2-5	ASSRASEETQY
TRBV7-3	TRBJ1-1	ASSPNAGQGNEAF
TRBV9	TRBJ2-7	ASSVGQDYEQY
TRBV7-9	TRBJ1-2	ASSPTGQGYGYT
TRBV27	TRBJ1-6	ASRYNTGEDNSPLH
TRBV5-1	TRBJ2-1	ASSAPGLAGVRSYNEQF
TRBV23-1	TRBJ1-4	ASSQSMGALNEKLF
TRBV13	TRBJ1-1	ASSLVRAGPMNTEAF
TRBV10-2	-	ASSEGSSYEQY
TRBV9	TRBJ2-7	ASSSRGGDIQDEQY
TRBV9	TRBJ2-2	ASSAIAGTNTGELF
TRBV7-8	TRBJ2-7	ASSLATGPYEQY
TRBV27	TRBJ2-7	ASSQLDSNGEQY
TRBV9	TRBJ2-1	ASSARGGVYNEQF
TRBV4-1	TRBJ2-5	ASTGGETQY
TRBV7-3	TRBJ2-3	ASSWSGALTDTQY
TRBV9	TRBJ1-1	ASTPWAGTEAF
TRBV19	TRBJ2-7	ASSIDRGSYEQY
TRBV19	TRBJ2-1	ASRGLLLVGLSEQF
TRBV27	TRBJ2-5	ASSLEDSPQETQY
TRBV7-8	TRBJ1-2	ASSPGTGERDYGYT
TRBV5-5	TRBJ2-7	ASSLGLGAYEQY
TRBV6-5	TRBJ2-2	ASSLFTGELF
TRBV7-3	TRBJ2-1	ASSLTGSGGADEQF
TRBV15	TRBJ1-3	ATSRDLSHRDSGNTIY
TRBV29-1	TRBJ2-1	SGDPGTSVREQF
TRBV6-5	TRBJ2-1	ASSRPGGANEQF
TRBV6-5	TRBJ1-2	ASSPGEGGGYT
TRBV7-6	TRBJ2-7	ASSFPAGGYEQY
TRBV27	TRBJ2-1	ASSLGLNNEQF
TRBV4-1	TRBJ1-4	ASSYRDSTTNEKLF